This TCR beta chain was recorded in a study of tumor and adjacent non-tumor tissue in lung cancer. The library came from three nested PCR rounds adapted from ARM-PCR protocols. In TCRdb, the multiplex PCR reads were re-called with MiXCR into one record per CDR3 protein. The sample yields about 68,000 distinct CDR3 sequences, approximately 63% seen once. This clonotype has more than one count but fewer than ten. This may come from a read error, since a much larger clone is one base off. RNA was extracted from bulk tissue without any cell sorting. Germline V gene lookup returns CDR1 DFQATT and CDR2 SNEGSKA (reference sequence). The V end was cut by 5 bases, the J end by 0 bases, with 11 bases between. CDR3 length: 14 amino acids.

The genes are TRBV20-1 and TRBJ2-1; D may be TRBD1 (5 bases). The sequence was collected from a man aged 50-59 years with non-small cell lung cancer. Material for sequencing was lung tumor tissue. CDR3 sequence reads: CSAYRTSSYNEQFF. CDR3 coding DNA: TGCAGTGCTTACAGGACCAGCTCCTACAATGAGCAGTTCTTC.